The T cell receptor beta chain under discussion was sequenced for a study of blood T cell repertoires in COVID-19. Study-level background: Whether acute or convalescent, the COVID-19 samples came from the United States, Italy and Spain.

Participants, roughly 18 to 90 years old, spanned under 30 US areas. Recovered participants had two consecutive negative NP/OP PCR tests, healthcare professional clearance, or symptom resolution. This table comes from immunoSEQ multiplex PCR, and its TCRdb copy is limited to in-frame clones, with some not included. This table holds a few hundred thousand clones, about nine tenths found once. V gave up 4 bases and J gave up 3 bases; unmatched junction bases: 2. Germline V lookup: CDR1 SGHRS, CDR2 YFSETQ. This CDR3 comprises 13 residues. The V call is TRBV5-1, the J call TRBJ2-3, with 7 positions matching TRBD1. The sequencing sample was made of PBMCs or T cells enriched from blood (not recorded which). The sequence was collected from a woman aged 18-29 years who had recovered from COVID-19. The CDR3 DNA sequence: TGCGCCAGCAGCGTACAGGGGACAGATACGCAGTATTTT. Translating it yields CASSVQGTDTQYF. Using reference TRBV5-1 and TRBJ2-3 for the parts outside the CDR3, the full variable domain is KAGVTQTPRYLIKTRGQQVTLSCSPISGHRSVSWYQQTPGQGLQFLFEYFSETQRNKGNFPGRFSGRQFSNSRSEMNVSTLELGDSALYLCASSVQGTDTQYFGPGTRLTVL.